The 10 T cell receptor beta chains below all came from one sample that was sequenced in a study of blood T cell repertoires in COVID-19. Sequenced by immunoSEQ multiplex PCR; TCRdb stores in-frame clones only, minus some. The table records around 190,000 clones, about 81% of them present only once. Sequencing used PBMCs or T cells enriched from blood (not recorded which). These receptors originate from a man aged 35 to 55 who had recovered from COVID-19.

This clone occurred a few times. V is TRBV7-5 and J is TRBJ1-1; the listed D gene, TRBD1, was not tested against the DNA. TRBV7-5 corresponds to a pseudogene. There are 15 residues in the CDR3. CDR3 nucleotide sequence: TGTGTCAGAAGCTTAGATGGCGCAGGGAACACTGAAGCTTTCTTT. It yields the protein CVRSLDGAGNTEAFF.

DNA for the CDR3: TGTGCCAGTAGTATAACCCGGGACAGTGAAGCTTTCTTT. Translated, it gives CASSITRDSEAFF. V gene TRBV19 combines with J gene TRBJ1-1; the match to TRBD1 covers 7 bases. Unmatched junction bases numbered 4, after V lost 2 bases and J lost 7 bases. The CDR3 is 13 residues long. Germline CDR1 LNHDA, CDR2 SQIVND (reference sequence).

The chain uses TRBV6-5 and TRBJ1-5, with TRBD1 as a possible D gene (5 bases). The CDR3 runs to 14 residues. V was pared by 8 bases and J by 10 bases, with 21 bases between. Germline V gives CDR1 MNHEY, CDR2 SVGAGI. CDR3 sequence: CASGRSGQGIPQHF. The CDR3, as DNA: TGTGCCAGCGGCCGATCCGGGCAGGGTATCCCCCAGCATTTT.

The rearrangement uses TRBV2 and TRBJ1-3, with D possibly being TRBD1 (5 bases). Germline V CDR1 and CDR2: SNHLY, FYNNEI. The CDR3 runs 13 residues. This CDR3 reads CVSGGEWGNTIYF. Written as DNA, the CDR3 is TGTGTTTCGGGGGGAGAATGGGGAAACACCATATATTTT.

V gene TRBV2 combines with J gene TRBJ2-2; 7 positions match TRBD2. The germline gives CDR1 SNHLY, CDR2 FYNNEI. The V segment lost 6 bases and the J segment 4 bases; nucleotides outside the gene matches: 8. CDR3 length equals 15 residues. For the CDR3, the DNA is TGTGCCAGCAGCCTCGCGGGGGTTGTCACCGGGGAGCTGTTTTTT. Its translation: CASSLAGVVTGELFF. Using reference TRBV2 and TRBJ2-2 for the parts outside the CDR3, the full variable domain is EPEVTQTPSHQVTQMGQEVILRCVPISNHLYFYWYRQILGQKVEFLVSFYNNEISEKSEIFDDQFSVERPDGSNFTLKIRSTKLEDSAMYFCASSLAGVVTGELFFGEGSRLTVL.

The rearrangement links TRBV11-2 to TRBJ2-7, with a possible D match to TRBD1 (5 bases). The CDR3 covers 14 residues. Germline V gene lookup returns CDR1 SGHAT and CDR2 FQNNGV. V dropped 5 bases and J dropped 3 bases, with 14 bases sitting between them. CDR3 sequence (DNA): TGTGCCAGCAGCCCACGGCGTACAGGCTACGAGCAGTACTTC. Translation gives CASSPRRTGYEQYF.

The chain combines TRBV7-9 with TRBJ2-7; 10 bases agree with TRBD1. Germline values: CDR1 SEHNR, CDR2 FQNEAQ (reference sequence). This CDR3 has 15 amino acids. V lost 5 bases to trimming and J lost 0 bases; unmatched junction nucleotides: 4. Written as DNA, the CDR3 is TGTGCCAGCAGCCGTGGGACAGGGGTCTCCTACGAGCAGTACTTC. This sequence encodes CASSRGTGVSYEQYF.

This rearrangement joins TRBV5-1 to TRBJ2-5; 8 nucleotides match TRBD2. The V and J ends lost 4 bases and 1 base, in that order; junction bases with no gene match: 9. Per germline, CDR1 SGHRS and CDR2 YFSETQ. The CDR3 is made up of 16 amino acids. The CDR3 sequence: CASSTGTRHAQETQYF. The CDR3 DNA reads TGCGCCAGCAGCACCGGGACTAGGCATGCCCAAGAGACCCAGTACTTC.

This chain links TRBV10-3 with TRBJ2-7; D is ambiguous. The CDR3 loop spans 12 amino acids. Trimming cost V 3 bases and J 3 bases, with 6 bases left between them. From germline, CDR1 is ENHRY and CDR2 SYGVKD. CDR3 nucleotide sequence: TGTGCCATCAGTGAACCGGGCTACGAGCAGTACTTC. It translates to CAISEPGYEQYF.

This clone was observed a handful of times. The rearrangement links TRBV7-8 to TRBJ2-7, with D perhaps matching TRBD2 (7 bases). V lost 1 base, J lost 4 bases, and 14 bases lay in between. The CDR3 covers 15 residues. The V gene's germline CDR1 is SGHVS and CDR2 FQNEAQ. This chain's CDR3 is CASSLGGGGDYEQYF. The CDR3 nucleotides are TGTGCCAGCAGCTTAGGAGGGGGGGGAGATTACGAGCAGTACTTC.